The 30 T cell receptor beta chains reported below all come from one sample, sequenced in a study of Graves' ophthalmopathy and Graves' hyperthyroidism. Amplification from RNA transcripts yielded the TCR beta CDR3 regions. HTBI-primed RT-PCR formed the first round, and a multiplex PCR formed the second. One entry per CDR3 protein results from TCRdb running MiXCR on the multiplex PCR reads. The sample records almost 750,000 distinct CDR3 sequences, roughly two fifths being singletons. Sequenced input: peripheral blood. The receptors were gathered from an adult man with Graves' ophthalmopathy.

This chain links TRBV2 with TRBJ2-7; TRBD2 matches 15 bases. The CDR3 extends over 14 amino acids. Germline V gene data show CDR1 as SNHLY and CDR2 as FYNNEI. CDR3 amino acids: CAQGLAGGRYEQYF. CDR3 sequence (DNA): TGTGCTCAGGGACTAGCGGGAGGCAGGTACGAGCAGTACTTC.

A remark on this clonotype: An end of the junction does not agree with germline; a read error may underlie this. The chain is built from TRBV6-2 or TRBV6-3 and TRBJ2-7, with D possibly being TRBD1 or TRBD2 (5 bases each). CDR3 length: 14 amino acids. The germline V gene has CDR1 MNHEY and CDR2 SVGEGT. This chain's CDR3 is CVSSYSGTTYEQYF. The CDR3 bases are TGTGTCAGCAGTTACTCTGGGACCACCTACGAGCAGTACTTC.

This clonotype was observed many times. The chain is built from TRBV7-2 and TRBJ2-7; the D gene is possibly TRBD1 (6 bases). The length of the CDR3 is 14 residues. Germline values: CDR1 SGHTA, CDR2 FQGNSA. Trimming shortened V by 3 bases and J by 6 bases, and 15 bases separated the two germline ends. The CDR3 region is CASSFLQGSGEQYF. In DNA, the CDR3 is TGTGCCAGCAGCTTTCTGCAGGGGAGTGGCGAGCAGTACTTC.

Many counts were recorded for this clonotype. The chain recombines TRBV9 with TRBJ1-6, with D perhaps TRBD1 (6 bases). Germline loops: CDR1 SGDLS, CDR2 YYNGEE. V shed 4 bases and J shed 11 bases, with 10 bases lying between them. This CDR3 comprises 12 residues. The CDR3, as DNA: TGTGCCAGCAGCTCACAGGGTCCACCCCTCCACTTT. Translated: CASSSQGPPLHF.

The table lists this clonotype with many counts. The rearrangement uses TRBV2 and TRBJ2-2, with 8 bases aligning to TRBD2. In germline, CDR1 is SNHLY, CDR2 FYNNEI. The ends lost 2 bases at V and 4 bases at J; junction bases unmatched: 3. This CDR3 spans 15 amino acids. CDR3 sequence reads: CASSERTSTTGELFF. In DNA, the CDR3 is TGTGCCAGCAGTGAACGGACTAGCACCACCGGGGAGCTGTTTTTT.

In DNA, the CDR3 is TGTGCCAGCAGTTTGGTGGGGGCTGATTCACCCCTCCACTTT. Protein: CASSLVGADSPLHF. The V and J genes are TRBV9 and TRBJ1-6, with a tentative D call TRBD1 (6 bases). Germline assignment: CDR1 SGDLS and CDR2 YYNGEE. Trimming stripped 5 bases from V and 8 bases from J, with 14 bases between. There are 14 residues in the CDR3.

The genes are TRBV7-9 and TRBJ2-7; 9 bases line up with TRBD2. J lost 9 bases, V lost 1 base, and 4 bases had no gene match. Per germline, CDR1 SEHNR and CDR2 FQNEAQ (reference sequence). The CDR3 spans 13 residues. The CDR3 protein is CASSLGATSGQYF. DNA for the CDR3: TGTGCCAGCAGCTTAGGGGCGACTAGCGGGCAGTACTTC. The entire variable domain, with the rest obtained from reference TRBV7-9 and TRBJ2-7, is as follows: DTGVSQNPRHKITKRGQNVTFRCDPISEHNRLYWYRQTLGQGPEFLTYFQNEAQLEKSRLLSDRFSAERPKGSFSTLEIQRTEQGDSAMYLCASSLGATSGQYFGPGTRLTVT.

Of note for this clonotype: A junction end diverges from the germline sequence, so it may reflect a read error. This rearrangement joins TRBV10-2 to TRBJ1-2, with no clear D. CDR3 length: 13 residues. CDR1 WSHSY and CDR2 SAAADI come from the germline V gene. CDR3 DNA: TGTGCCAGCAGTTTCGGTATAACCTATGGCTACACCTTC. It codes for CASSFGITYGYTF.

The genes are TRBV2 and TRBJ1-4; the D gene is possibly TRBD1 (6 bases). Trimming took 6 bases from V and 7 from J, leaving 30 bases between them. CDR1 is SNHLY and CDR2 is FYNNEI in the germline V gene. The CDR3 consists of 19 residues. The CDR3 region is CASRRTARSRTGGTEKLFF. The CDR3 DNA reads TGTGCCAGCAGGCGCACAGCGAGAAGCAGGACGGGGGGCACTGAAAAACTGTTTTTT. Complete variable domain (other parts from reference TRBV2 and TRBJ1-4): EPEVTQTPSHQVTQMGQEVILRCVPISNHLYFYWYRQILGQKVEFLVSFYNNEISEKSEIFDDQFSVERPDGSNFTLKIRSTKLEDSAMYFCASRRTARSRTGGTEKLFFGSGTQLSVL.

The V and J genes are TRBV2 and TRBJ1-5; tentatively, D is TRBD1 (5 bases). The V gene's germline CDR1 is SNHLY and CDR2 FYNNEI. V was trimmed by 7 bases and J by 7 bases, leaving 17 bases between them. The CDR3 extends over 14 amino acids. The CDR3 spells CASKGPGTSQPQHF. For the CDR3, the DNA is TGTGCCAGCAAGGGGCCAGGGACGAGCCAGCCCCAGCATTTT.

A remark on this clonotype: An end of the junction does not agree with germline; a read error may underlie this. This sequence joins TRBV25-1 and TRBJ2-2, with a tentative D call TRBD2 (5 bases). Germline V gene sequence: CDR1 MGHDK, CDR2 SYGVNS. The CDR3 is made up of 15 amino acids. Here the CDR3 DNA reads TGTACCAGCGGAATTACGGGGTTAGCCGGCGGGGAGCTGTTTTTT. Residues: CTSGITGLAGGELFF.

This clonotype appeared many times. J is TRBJ2-7 and V is TRBV9; the match to TRBD2 covers 9 bases. CDR3 size: 14 residues. With 4 bases clipped from V and 5 bases from J, the junction kept 7 bases outside the gene matches. In germline, CDR1 is SGDLS, CDR2 YYNGEE. The CDR3 reads CASSLSGSRDEQYF. Written as DNA, the CDR3 is TGTGCCAGCAGCCTTAGCGGGAGCCGCGACGAGCAGTACTTC.

Of note for this clonotype: A much larger clone sits a single nucleotide away, making a read error possible. The chain recombines TRBV10-3 with TRBJ2-2; D assignment may be TRBD1 or TRBD2 (5 bases each). The V gene's germline CDR1 is ENHRY and CDR2 SYGVKD. The CDR3 totals 12 residues. The CDR3 bases are TGTGCCATCACCCCGGACACCGGGGAGCTGTGTTTT. It specifies CAITPDTGELCF.

The chain recombines TRBV7-9 with TRBJ2-7; 10 bases are a match to TRBD1. CDR3 size: 15 residues. Per germline, CDR1 SEHNR and CDR2 FQNEAQ (reference sequence). The junction had 7 bases not matched to a gene; V was cut back by 5 bases and J by 3 bases. DNA for the CDR3: TGTGCCAGCAGCCCCGCGGGACAGGGGATCTACGAGCAGTACTTC. Its translation: CASSPAGQGIYEQYF.

J is TRBJ1-2 and V is TRBV20-1; 8 nucleotides match TRBD1. The CDR3 contains 13 residues. Germline assignment: CDR1 DFQATT and CDR2 SNEGSKA (reference sequence). V was clipped by 5 bases and J by 4 bases; unmatched bases: 6. The CDR3 sequence: CSAARGLGYGYTF. The CDR3 DNA follows: TGCAGTGCTGCCAGGGGGCTTGGCTATGGCTACACCTTC.

This clonotype came up a few times. The chain couples TRBV2 to TRBJ2-5; D uncertain. Germline V gives CDR1 SNHLY, CDR2 FYNNEI. The CDR3 has 14 residues. The germline V and J ends were trimmed by 2 bases and 5 bases, with 12 bases remaining between them. The CDR3 region is CASSETGFRETQYF. CDR3 bases: TGTGCCAGCAGTGAAACGGGCTTTCGTGAGACCCAGTACTTC.

Concerning this clonotype: A read error may explain this, as a much larger clone is one base away. This sequence joins TRBV7-2 and TRBJ2-5; 8 positions agree with TRBD2. V lost 2 bases and J lost 5; bases outside the gene matches: 7. The CDR3 consists of 15 residues. The germline V gene has CDR1 SGHTA and CDR2 FQGNSA. In DNA, the CDR3 is TGTGCCAGCAGCTTAAGACCAGCGGGAGCGGAGACCCAGTACTTC. It encodes CASSLRPAGAETQYF.

This clonotype was found many times. V usage is TRBV7-6 and J usage is TRBJ2-5; the D is unclear. CDR1 is SGHVS and CDR2 is FNYEAQ in the germline V gene. V gave up 4 bases and J gave up 4 bases, with 7 bases separating them. The CDR3 has 12 amino acids. The CDR3 sequence: CASSYGVETQYF. The CDR3, as DNA: TGTGCCAGCAGCTACGGCGTAGAGACCCAGTACTTC.

This rearrangement joins TRBV7-9 to TRBJ1-6, with 7 bases fitting TRBD1. Losses at the gene ends were 4 bases for V and 7 bases for J; bases not matched to a gene: 7. This CDR3 contains 15 residues. Germline-derived CDR1 and CDR2 are SEHNR and FQNEAQ (reference sequence). CDR3 sequence: CASSSGTTGNSPLHF. The CDR3 DNA reads TGTGCCAGCAGCTCCGGGACGACAGGGAATTCACCCCTCCACTTT.

The rearrangement links TRBV24-1 to TRBJ1-5, with TRBD1 matching 10 bases. The CDR3 runs to 14 residues. The germline V gene encodes CDR1 KGHDR and CDR2 SFDVKD. The CDR3 DNA reads TGTGCTGCGGGGGGGACAGGGGTTTTGCAGCCCCAGCATTTT. Residues: CAAGGTGVLQPQHF.

This clonotype has ten or more counts. The chain uses TRBV12-3 or TRBV12-4 and TRBJ2-5; D is undetermined. The CDR3 is made up of 13 amino acids. V was clipped by 3 bases and J by 3 bases, with 8 bases between them. The CDR3 DNA follows: TGTGCCAGCAGTTTTAGTACGAAAGAGACCCAGTACTTC. It is translated as CASSFSTKETQYF.

This clonotype was recorded many times. J is TRBJ2-2 and V is TRBV19; D is ambiguous. In germline, CDR1 is LNHDA, CDR2 SQIVND (reference sequence). V was pared by 9 bases and J by 1 base, with 6 bases between. The CDR3 is made up of 12 amino acids. The CDR3 region is CASKRNTGELFF. Here the CDR3 DNA reads TGTGCCAGCAAGAGGAACACCGGGGAGCTGTTTTTT. The full variable domain, in which reference TRBV19 and TRBJ2-2 provide the parts outside the CDR3, is DGGITQSPKYLFRKEGQNVTLSCEQNLNHDAMYWYRQDPGQGLRLIYYSQIVNDFQKGDIAEGYSVSREKKESFPLTVTSAQKNPTAFYLCASKRNTGELFFGEGSRLTVL.

The chain joins TRBV29-1 to TRBJ1-2; D call uncertain. Germline V gene data show CDR1 as SQVTM and CDR2 as ANQGSEA. The CDR3 totals 12 residues. The germline V and J ends were trimmed by 8 bases and 5 bases, with 15 bases remaining between them. The CDR3: CSSLDEGYGYTF. The DNA of the CDR3 is TGCAGCAGTTTGGATGAAGGGTATGGCTACACCTTC.

This chain joins TRBV3-1 and TRBJ1-4; 7 nucleotides match TRBD1. Germline trimming cut 8 bases from V and 8 bases from J; bases unmatched to any gene: 11. CDR1 LGHDT and CDR2 YNNKEL come from the germline V gene (reference sequence). CDR3 size: 14 residues. The CDR3 sequence: CASSPDGTEEKLFF. The CDR3 DNA reads TGTGCCAGCTCGCCAGACGGGACAGAGGAAAAACTGTTTTTT.

This clonotype was seen ten or more times. The rearrangement uses TRBV7-9 and TRBJ2-2, with D tentatively TRBD1 (5 bases). The CDR3 has 14 residues. V was trimmed by 3 bases and J by 5 bases, leaving 10 bases between them. Germline CDR1 and CDR2: SEHNR and FQNEAQ (reference sequence). This CDR3 is CASSFMAGTGELFF. The CDR3 nucleotides read TGTGCCAGCAGCTTTATGGCAGGGACCGGGGAGCTGTTTTTT.

At least ten counts were recorded for this clonotype. The V and J genes are TRBV7-2 and TRBJ1-5; no clear D. The V gene lost 5 bases and the J gene lost 6 bases, with 14 bases spanning the gap. The CDR3 runs to 14 residues. In germline, CDR1 is SGHTA, CDR2 FQGNSA. CDR3 sequence reads: CASSPGMGFQPQHF. As DNA, the CDR3 is TGTGCCAGCAGCCCTGGGATGGGCTTTCAGCCCCAGCATTTT.

This rearrangement joins TRBV20-1 to TRBJ2-5; D ambiguous. Looked up from germline, CDR1 is DFQATT and CDR2 is SNEGSKA (reference sequence). There are 11 residues in the CDR3. Trimming shortened V by 5 bases and J by 3 bases, and 7 bases separated the two germline ends. The CDR3 protein is CSALDKETQYF. DNA of the CDR3: TGCAGTGCTCTCGACAAAGAGACCCAGTACTTC.

This clonotype was detected many times. The J gene is TRBJ1-1, the V gene TRBV15, with unresolved D. Germline V lookup: CDR1 LNHNV, CDR2 YYDKDF (reference sequence). The CDR3 spans 14 residues. Trimming stripped 0 bases from V and 4 bases from J, with 9 bases between. The CDR3 DNA sequence: TGTGCCACCAGCAGAGATTTCGGAGTCACTGAAGCTTTCTTT. It specifies CATSRDFGVTEAFF.

The chain joins TRBV29-1 to TRBJ1-4; TRBD1 agrees at 10 bases. The CDR3 runs 16 residues. Germline trimming cut 4 bases from V and 4 bases from J; bases unmatched to any gene: 9. The germline CDR1 and CDR2 sequences are SQVTM and ANQGSEA. CDR3 in amino acids: CSVGGQGVAINEKLFF. The DNA for the CDR3 is TGCAGCGTTGGCGGACAGGGGGTGGCGATTAATGAAAAACTGTTTTTT.

The V gene is TRBV30, the J gene TRBJ1-6, with D tentatively TRBD1 (6 bases). Germline CDR1 GTSNPN, CDR2 SVGIG (reference sequence). V was pared by 5 bases and J by 10 bases, with 12 bases between. The CDR3 extends over 12 amino acids. Written as DNA, the CDR3 is TGTGCCTGGGGGACATTGGGATCACCCCTCCACTTT. It encodes CAWGTLGSPLHF.